The rows below give T cell receptor beta chains drawn from one sample of a study of T cell repertoires in cytomegalovirus infection. From the reads, TCRdb called clonotypes with MiXCR, one entry per CDR3 protein. The table lists hundreds of thousands of distinct CDR3 sequences, 17% of them singletons. Sequences were obtained from PBMCs. The receptors originated from a human donor in good health (CMV status not recorded). Some clones in this sample may be carry-over from other donors' samples. Each CDR3 is given with its conserved first and last residue. D genes are given only for firm matches. A clone size is listed for some rows: how often the clone was seen (once, few, many), or a class if it is expanded.

clone_size: many
d_call: -
v_call: TRBV27
j_call: TRBJ1-2
cdr3_nt: TGTGCCAGCAGTTTATCTTCTATGGGTCGAGAGAACTATGGCTACACCTTC
cdr3_aa: CASSLSSMGRENYGYTF

clone_size: many
d_call: -
v_call: TRBV7-2
j_call: TRBJ2-3
cdr3_nt: TGTGCCAGCAGCTTAGAAGTGTACAGGGTGGTAACAGATACGCAGTATTTT
cdr3_aa: CASSLEVYRVVTDTQYF

clone_size: many
d_call: -
v_call: TRBV7-2
j_call: TRBJ1-1
cdr3_nt: TGTGCCAGCAGCCCGCCGTGGGGGCGGACTGAAGCTTTCTTT
cdr3_aa: CASSPPWGRTEAFF

clone_size: few
d_call: -
v_call: TRBV20-1
j_call: TRBJ1-5
cdr3_nt: TGCAGTGCTAGGGACAGCGCCCGGGGGCCCCAGCATTTT
cdr3_aa: CSARDSARGPQHF

clone_size: -
d_call: TRBD2
v_call: TRBV28
j_call: TRBJ2-1
cdr3_nt: TGTGCCAGCAGTTTGGGGGGGTTTGCTTACAATGAGCAGTTCTTC
cdr3_aa: CASSLGGFAYNEQFF

clone_size: many
d_call: -
v_call: TRBV7-7
j_call: TRBJ1-1
cdr3_nt: TGTGCTAGCAGCCTATTGGGACATGTAGTTTTGAACACTGAAGCTTTCTTT
cdr3_aa: CASSLLGHVVLNTEAFF

clone_size: -
d_call: -
v_call: TRBV7-2
j_call: TRBJ1-2
cdr3_nt: TGTGCCAGCAGCTTAGGGGATGGGGGTAGTAGTGGCTACACCTTC
cdr3_aa: CASSLGDGGSSGYTF

clone_size: few
d_call: -
v_call: TRBV10-3
j_call: TRBJ1-4
cdr3_nt: TGTGCCATCAGTGAGTTCACAGTAAATGAAAAACTGTTTTTT
cdr3_aa: CAISEFTVNEKLFF

clone_size: many
d_call: -
v_call: TRBV7-6
j_call: TRBJ2-4
cdr3_nt: TGTGCCAGCAGCTTAGGGCACCCGCGACGGGGAGCCAAAAACATTCAGTACTTC
cdr3_aa: CASSLGHPRRGAKNIQYF

clone_size: few
d_call: -
v_call: TRBV20-1
j_call: TRBJ1-4
cdr3_nt: TGCAGTGCTAGAGATCTCGGGCAGAATAATGAAAAACTGTTTTTT
cdr3_aa: CSARDLGQNNEKLFF

clone_size: few
d_call: -
v_call: TRBV7-6
j_call: TRBJ2-2
cdr3_nt: TGTGCCAGCAGCTACGCGTTACAGGCGCCCACCGGGGAGCTGTTTTTT
cdr3_aa: CASSYALQAPTGELFF

clone_size: few
d_call: -
v_call: TRBV6-6
j_call: TRBJ1-1
cdr3_nt: TGTGCCAGCAGCGCCCGGACCCCGAACACTGAAGCTTTCTTT
cdr3_aa: CASSARTPNTEAFF

clone_size: many
d_call: -
v_call: TRBV20-1
j_call: TRBJ2-1
cdr3_nt: TGCAGTGCTAGAAGGGCAGGGGACTACAATGAGCAGTTCTTC
cdr3_aa: CSARRAGDYNEQFF

clone_size: few
d_call: TRBD1
v_call: TRBV29-1
j_call: TRBJ2-3
cdr3_nt: TGCAGCGTTGAAGGGACCACAGGGGACAGCACAGATACGCAGTATTTT
cdr3_aa: CSVEGTTGDSTDTQYF

clone_size: many
d_call: -
v_call: TRBV12-3/TRBV12-4
j_call: TRBJ2-2
cdr3_nt: TGTGCCAGCACCCTAGGACGAGCGAACACCGGGGAGCTGTTTTTT
cdr3_aa: CASTLGRANTGELFF

clone_size: many
d_call: -
v_call: TRBV6-5
j_call: TRBJ2-3
cdr3_nt: TGTGCCAGCAGTTACTCGCCTGGGGGGCTGGTCGAGACAGATACGCAGTATTTT
cdr3_aa: CASSYSPGGLVETDTQYF

clone_size: -
d_call: -
v_call: TRBV6-6
j_call: TRBJ2-2
cdr3_nt: TGTGCCAGCAGTTACTCGATCGGGGAGCTGTTTTTT
cdr3_aa: CASSYSIGELFF

clone_size: many
d_call: TRBD1
v_call: TRBV4-1
j_call: TRBJ1-4
cdr3_nt: TGCGCCAGCAGCCAAACAGGGGTTGGTGGTGAAAAACTGTTTTTT
cdr3_aa: CASSQTGVGGEKLFF

clone_size: few
d_call: -
v_call: TRBV3-1
j_call: TRBJ1-2
cdr3_nt: TGTGCCAGCAGCCCCCGGTGGACCGAGATTTTAAACTATGGCTACACCTTC
cdr3_aa: CASSPRWTEILNYGYTF

clone_size: few
d_call: -
v_call: TRBV19
j_call: TRBJ1-3
cdr3_nt: TGTGCCAGTAGTTCCGCGTACAGCTCTGGAAACACCATATATTTT
cdr3_aa: CASSSAYSSGNTIYF

clone_size: many
d_call: -
v_call: TRBV7-2
j_call: TRBJ1-1
cdr3_nt: TGTGCCAGCAGCACACGAAACCCGGGGCTGAACACTGAAGCTTTCTTT
cdr3_aa: CASSTRNPGLNTEAFF

clone_size: many
d_call: TRBD1
v_call: TRBV7-9
j_call: TRBJ1-1
cdr3_nt: TGTGCCAGCAACCGACAGGGGCATCCGAACACTGAAGCTTTCTTT
cdr3_aa: CASNRQGHPNTEAFF

clone_size: -
d_call: TRBD2
v_call: TRBV29-1
j_call: TRBJ2-1
cdr3_nt: TGCAGCGTACGAGGGACTAGCGGGGGGGCGCAGTTCTTC
cdr3_aa: CSVRGTSGGAQFF

clone_size: -
d_call: TRBD2
v_call: TRBV28
j_call: TRBJ2-1
cdr3_nt: TGTGCCAGCAGCCCGGGGGGGTCGGGGCAGTTCTTC
cdr3_aa: CASSPGGSGQFF

clone_size: -
d_call: -
v_call: TRBV28
j_call: TRBJ2-7
cdr3_nt: TGTGCCAGCAGTTCAACCCTCGAGGGACCCTACGAGCAGTACTTC
cdr3_aa: CASSSTLEGPYEQYF

clone_size: few
d_call: -
v_call: TRBV6-1
j_call: TRBJ2-3
cdr3_nt: TGTGCCAGCAGTGAAGGGGTCTCGAGGGCAGATACGCAGTATTTT
cdr3_aa: CASSEGVSRADTQYF

clone_size: few
d_call: TRBD2
v_call: TRBV3-1
j_call: TRBJ2-2
cdr3_nt: TGTGCCAGCAGCCAGGGCGGGGGGATCACCGGGGAGCTGTTTTTT
cdr3_aa: CASSQGGGITGELFF

clone_size: few
d_call: -
v_call: TRBV4-3
j_call: TRBJ1-3
cdr3_nt: TGCGCCAGCAGCCAAGATAGTGGATCCGGAAACACCATATATTTT
cdr3_aa: CASSQDSGSGNTIYF

clone_size: few
d_call: -
v_call: TRBV19
j_call: TRBJ1-2
cdr3_nt: TGTGCCAGTAGCAATCAACAGGGCTATGGCTACACCTTC
cdr3_aa: CASSNQQGYGYTF

clone_size: many
d_call: -
v_call: TRBV7-9
j_call: TRBJ2-7
cdr3_nt: TGTGCCAGCAGCTTTATGGGCGAGCAGTACTTC
cdr3_aa: CASSFMGEQYF

clone_size: -
d_call: -
v_call: TRBV6-5
j_call: TRBJ1-4
cdr3_nt: TGTGCCAGCAGTTATGGCAGGCCACCTTTGTTGGGAAAACTGTTTTTT
cdr3_aa: CASSYGRPPLLGKLFF

clone_size: few
d_call: -
v_call: TRBV19
j_call: TRBJ2-3
cdr3_nt: TGTGCCAGTAGAAATCCCACTAGCACAGATACGCAGTATTTT
cdr3_aa: CASRNPTSTDTQYF

clone_size: -
d_call: -
v_call: TRBV2
j_call: TRBJ1-3
cdr3_nt: TGTGCCAGCAAGATGGACAGATCTGGAAACACCATATATTTT
cdr3_aa: CASKMDRSGNTIYF

clone_size: few
d_call: -
v_call: TRBV12-3/TRBV12-4
j_call: TRBJ1-5
cdr3_nt: TGTGCCAGCAGTCCGAACGTAGATGTCAATCAGCCCCAGCATTTT
cdr3_aa: CASSPNVDVNQPQHF

clone_size: few
d_call: TRBD1
v_call: TRBV6-1
j_call: TRBJ2-1
cdr3_nt: TGTGCCAGCAGTGAACTTCAAGGTACCGGGACAGGGGTTCACAATGAGCAGTTCTTC
cdr3_aa: CASSELQGTGTGVHNEQFF

clone_size: -
d_call: -
v_call: TRBV20-1
j_call: TRBJ1-2
cdr3_nt: TGCAGTGCTAGACTTGGACAGTGGACAAACTATGGCTACACCTTC
cdr3_aa: CSARLGQWTNYGYTF

clone_size: few
d_call: -
v_call: TRBV28
j_call: TRBJ1-2
cdr3_nt: TGTGCCAGCAGTTTCCAAATGGCTAACTATGGCTACACCTTC
cdr3_aa: CASSFQMANYGYTF

clone_size: -
d_call: -
v_call: TRBV12-3/TRBV12-4
j_call: TRBJ2-1
cdr3_nt: TGTGCCAGCAGTCGACTCTACAATGAGCAGTTCTTC
cdr3_aa: CASSRLYNEQFF

clone_size: -
d_call: TRBD1
v_call: TRBV4-2
j_call: TRBJ1-2
cdr3_nt: TGTGCCAGCAGCCAAGACCAGACAGGGAAGGGCTACACCTTC
cdr3_aa: CASSQDQTGKGYTF

clone_size: -
d_call: -
v_call: TRBV18
j_call: TRBJ1-4
cdr3_nt: TGTGCCAGCTCACCACAGCTGGGTGATAAACTGTTTTTT
cdr3_aa: CASSPQLGDKLFF

clone_size: many
d_call: -
v_call: TRBV12-3/TRBV12-4
j_call: TRBJ1-1
cdr3_nt: TGTGCCAGCAGTGTACAGGGAGGGGGGAACACTGAAGCTTTCTTT
cdr3_aa: CASSVQGGGNTEAFF

clone_size: few
d_call: -
v_call: TRBV27
j_call: TRBJ2-7
cdr3_nt: TGTGCCAGCAGTTTATGGTTAGGGAGTTCCGAGCAGTACTTC
cdr3_aa: CASSLWLGSSEQYF

clone_size: many
d_call: TRBD1
v_call: TRBV7-9
j_call: TRBJ1-1
cdr3_nt: TGTGCCAGCAGTGTGAAAAACCGGGACAGGGGGCATGGTTCTGCTGAAGCTTTCTTT
cdr3_aa: CASSVKNRDRGHGSAEAFF

clone_size: few
d_call: TRBD2
v_call: TRBV28
j_call: TRBJ2-3
cdr3_nt: TGTGCCAGCAGTTTAGGGACTAGCGGGGGGGAGGGAGATACGCAGTATTTT
cdr3_aa: CASSLGTSGGEGDTQYF

clone_size: -
d_call: -
v_call: TRBV29-1
j_call: TRBJ1-2
cdr3_nt: TGCAGCGTTGTAGCGGGGAACGACTATGGCTACACCTTC
cdr3_aa: CSVVAGNDYGYTF

clone_size: few
d_call: -
v_call: TRBV4-1
j_call: TRBJ2-3
cdr3_nt: TGCGCCAGCAGCCAAGATAATCCAGATACGCAGTATTTT
cdr3_aa: CASSQDNPDTQYF

clone_size: many
d_call: TRBD1
v_call: TRBV12-3/TRBV12-4
j_call: TRBJ2-7
cdr3_nt: TGTGCCAGCACCAGGGGGTCCTACGAGCAGTACTTC
cdr3_aa: CASTRGSYEQYF

clone_size: -
d_call: -
v_call: TRBV4-2
j_call: TRBJ2-7
cdr3_nt: TGTGCCAGCAGCCAAGGGCTTGGAGGGACCTACGAGCAGTACTTC
cdr3_aa: CASSQGLGGTYEQYF

clone_size: few
d_call: -
v_call: TRBV2
j_call: TRBJ1-5
cdr3_nt: TGTGCCAGCAAGGGGGGGAGCCGTCGCAATCAGCCCCAGCATTTT
cdr3_aa: CASKGGSRRNQPQHF

clone_size: many
d_call: TRBD1
v_call: TRBV5-4
j_call: TRBJ2-3
cdr3_nt: TGTGCCAGCAGCCGGGACAGGGGCACAGATACGCAGTATTTT
cdr3_aa: CASSRDRGTDTQYF

clone_size: -
d_call: -
v_call: TRBV6-1
j_call: TRBJ1-5
cdr3_nt: TGTGCCAGCAGTGAACAGGGTTATCAGCCCCAGCATTTT
cdr3_aa: CASSEQGYQPQHF

clone_size: -
d_call: -
v_call: TRBV28
j_call: TRBJ1-2
cdr3_nt: TGTGCCAGCAGCCCTTCGCTGGCAGGGAACTTTGGTGGCTACACCTTC
cdr3_aa: CASSPSLAGNFGGYTF

clone_size: few
d_call: -
v_call: TRBV19
j_call: TRBJ1-5
cdr3_nt: TGTGCCAGTAGTCCTATAACTAGCAATCAGCCCCAGCATTTT
cdr3_aa: CASSPITSNQPQHF

clone_size: -
d_call: TRBD2
v_call: TRBV6-2/TRBV6-3
j_call: TRBJ2-5
cdr3_nt: TGTGCCAGCAGTTACTCGGAGCGGGGGGGCCCAGAGACCCAGTACTTC
cdr3_aa: CASSYSERGGPETQYF

clone_size: -
d_call: -
v_call: TRBV13
j_call: TRBJ2-1
cdr3_nt: TGTGCCAGCAGCTCCCGGGTGGATGAGCAGTTCTTC
cdr3_aa: CASSSRVDEQFF

clone_size: many
d_call: TRBD2
v_call: TRBV6-2/TRBV6-3
j_call: TRBJ2-7
cdr3_nt: TGTGCCAGCAGCCCTGCGACTAGCGGGGGTGTTTACGAGCAGTACTTC
cdr3_aa: CASSPATSGGVYEQYF

clone_size: -
d_call: TRBD1
v_call: TRBV20-1
j_call: TRBJ1-5
cdr3_nt: TGCAGTGCTAGAGATCCATCCAGGGGGCCCCCCCAGCATTTT
cdr3_aa: CSARDPSRGPPQHF

clone_size: few
d_call: -
v_call: TRBV6-1
j_call: TRBJ2-2
cdr3_nt: TGTGCCAGCTCTAGGACGGTGACCTCCACCGGGGAGCTGTTTTTT
cdr3_aa: CASSRTVTSTGELFF

clone_size: -
d_call: -
v_call: TRBV7-9
j_call: TRBJ2-3
cdr3_nt: TGTGCCAGCAGCCTAAGCGGACAAGCCCTCACAGATACGCAGTATTTT
cdr3_aa: CASSLSGQALTDTQYF